This TCR beta chain was sequenced in a study of blood T cell repertoires in COVID-19. Across the whole study: COVID-19 samples, acute and convalescent, were from the United States, Italy and Spain. Sources were T cells, B-cell-depleted T cells, or PBMCs; the material itself was cDNA or gDNA.

Original analysis: By means of reference gene primer amplification, nucleated cell counts were estimated. TCRdb keeps only in-frame clones here, not all; method: immunoSEQ multiplex PCR. The V and J calls and the clone size are those of that table, but D and trimming were determined from the DNA. The sample includes roughly 250,000 clones, more than 75% of them seen just once. Per the germline V gene, CDR1 is SGHNT and CDR2 is YYREEE (reference sequence). The CDR3 totals 13 residues. Trimming pared 2 bases from V and 3 bases from J, leaving 9 bases between. The receptor's source is a woman aged 50 to 60 with acute or convalescent COVID-19. The rearrangement uses TRBV5-4 and TRBJ2-7; D not certain. Sequencing input: peripheral blood. DNA for the CDR3: TGTGCCAGCAGCTTTGAACAGAACTACGAGCAGTACTTC. It translates to CASSFEQNYEQYF.